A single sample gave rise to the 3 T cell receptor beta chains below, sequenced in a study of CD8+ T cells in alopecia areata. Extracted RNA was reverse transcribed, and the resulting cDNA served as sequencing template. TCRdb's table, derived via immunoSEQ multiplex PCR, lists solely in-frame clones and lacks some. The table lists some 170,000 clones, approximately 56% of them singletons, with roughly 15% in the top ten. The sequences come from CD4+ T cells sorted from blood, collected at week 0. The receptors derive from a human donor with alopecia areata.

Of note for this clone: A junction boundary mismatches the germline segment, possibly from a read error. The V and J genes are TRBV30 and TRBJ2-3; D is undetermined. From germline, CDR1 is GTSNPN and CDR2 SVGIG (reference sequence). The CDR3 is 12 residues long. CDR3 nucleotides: TGTGCCTGGTCCTCTGGTAGGAATACGCAATATTTT. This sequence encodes CAWSSGRNTQYF.

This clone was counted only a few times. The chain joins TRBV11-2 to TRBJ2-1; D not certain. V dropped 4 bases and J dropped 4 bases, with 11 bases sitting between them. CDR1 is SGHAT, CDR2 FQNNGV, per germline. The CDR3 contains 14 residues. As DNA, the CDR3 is TGTGCCAGCAGCTCCGAGACAAATTACAATGAGCAGTTCTTC. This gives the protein CASSSETNYNEQFF.

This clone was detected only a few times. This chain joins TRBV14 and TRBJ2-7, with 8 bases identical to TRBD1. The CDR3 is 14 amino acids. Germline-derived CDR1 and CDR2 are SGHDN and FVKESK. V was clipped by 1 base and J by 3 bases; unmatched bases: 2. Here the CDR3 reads CASSQGDRLYEQYF. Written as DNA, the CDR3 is TGTGCCAGCAGCCAAGGGGACAGGCTCTACGAGCAGTACTTC.